The source of this T cell receptor (beta chain) is a study of OX40 agonist ivuxolimab in advanced cancers. Patients with autoimmune history or systemic immunosuppression were excluded. Findings and limits, study-wide: Some patients who did not respond also had low normalized T-cell clonal expansion. CD8+ T cells were the subset that, on average, had more expanded clones than CD4+.

As concerns this clone: Its specificity is not known.

This table comes from immunoSEQ multiplex PCR, and its TCRdb copy is limited to in-frame clones, with some not included. The sample contains 76,000 or so clones, roughly 85% of which appear only once. The CDR3 totals 13 residues. The V and J ends lost 4 bases and 7 bases respectively, with 8 bases between them. Germline lookup yields CDR1 SGHTA and CDR2 FQGNSA. This clonotype was obtained from an adult with an advanced solid tumor such as melanoma, head and neck, liver or kidney cancer. This sample comprised CD4+ or CD8+ T cells sorted from blood, obtained in a trial of the OX40 agonist ivuxolimab. This chain links TRBV7-2 with TRBJ1-6; D not certain. CDR3 protein: CASSSIKNSPLHF. CDR3 sequence (DNA): TGTGCCAGCAGCTCTATCAAGAATTCACCCCTCCACTTT.